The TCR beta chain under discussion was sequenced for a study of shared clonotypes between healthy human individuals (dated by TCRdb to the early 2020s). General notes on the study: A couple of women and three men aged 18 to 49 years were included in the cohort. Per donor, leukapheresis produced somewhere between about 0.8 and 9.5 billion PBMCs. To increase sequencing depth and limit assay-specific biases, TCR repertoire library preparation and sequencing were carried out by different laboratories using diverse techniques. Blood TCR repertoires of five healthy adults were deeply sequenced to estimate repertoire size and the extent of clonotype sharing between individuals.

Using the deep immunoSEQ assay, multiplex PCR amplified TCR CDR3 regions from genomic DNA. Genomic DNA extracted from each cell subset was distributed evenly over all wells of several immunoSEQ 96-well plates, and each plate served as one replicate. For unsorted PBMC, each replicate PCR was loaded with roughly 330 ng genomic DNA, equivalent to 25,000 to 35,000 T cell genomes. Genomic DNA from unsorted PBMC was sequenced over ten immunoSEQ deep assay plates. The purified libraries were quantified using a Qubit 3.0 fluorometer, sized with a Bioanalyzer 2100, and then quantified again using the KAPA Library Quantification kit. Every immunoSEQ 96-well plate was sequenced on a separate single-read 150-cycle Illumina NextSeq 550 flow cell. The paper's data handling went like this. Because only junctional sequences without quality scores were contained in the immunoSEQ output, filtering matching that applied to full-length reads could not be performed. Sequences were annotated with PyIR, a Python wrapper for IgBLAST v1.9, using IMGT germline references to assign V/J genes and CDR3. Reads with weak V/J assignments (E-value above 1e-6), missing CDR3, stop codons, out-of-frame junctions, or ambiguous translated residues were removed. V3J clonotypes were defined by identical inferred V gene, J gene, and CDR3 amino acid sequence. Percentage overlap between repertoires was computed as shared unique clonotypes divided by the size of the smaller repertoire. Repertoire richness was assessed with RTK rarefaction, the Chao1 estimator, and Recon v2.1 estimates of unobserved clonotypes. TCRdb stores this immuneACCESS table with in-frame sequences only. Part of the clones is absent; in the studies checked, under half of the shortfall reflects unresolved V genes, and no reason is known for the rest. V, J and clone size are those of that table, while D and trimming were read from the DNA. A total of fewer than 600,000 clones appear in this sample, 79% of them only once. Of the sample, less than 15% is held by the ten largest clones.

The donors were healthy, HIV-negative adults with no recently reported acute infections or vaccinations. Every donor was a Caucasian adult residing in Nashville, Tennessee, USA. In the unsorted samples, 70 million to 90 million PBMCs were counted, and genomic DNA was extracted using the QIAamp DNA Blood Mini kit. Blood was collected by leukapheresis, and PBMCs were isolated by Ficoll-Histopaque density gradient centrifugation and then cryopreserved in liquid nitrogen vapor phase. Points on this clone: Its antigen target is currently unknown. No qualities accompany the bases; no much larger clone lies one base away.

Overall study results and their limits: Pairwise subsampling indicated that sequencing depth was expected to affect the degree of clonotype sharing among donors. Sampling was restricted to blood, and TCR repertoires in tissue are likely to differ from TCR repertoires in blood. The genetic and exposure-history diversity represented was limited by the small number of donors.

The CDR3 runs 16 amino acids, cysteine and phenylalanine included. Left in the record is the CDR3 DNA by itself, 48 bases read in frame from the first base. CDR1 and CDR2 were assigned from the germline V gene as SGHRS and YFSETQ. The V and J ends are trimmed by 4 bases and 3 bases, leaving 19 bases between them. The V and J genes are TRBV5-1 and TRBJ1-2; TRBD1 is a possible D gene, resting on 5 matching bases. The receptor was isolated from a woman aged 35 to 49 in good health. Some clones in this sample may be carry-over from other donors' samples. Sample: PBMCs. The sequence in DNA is TGCGCCAGCAGCCTCAGGGAGGTAAGATGTCACTATGGCTACACCTTC. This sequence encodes CASSLREVRCHYGYTF. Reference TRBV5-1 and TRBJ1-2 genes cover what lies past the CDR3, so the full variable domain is KAGVTQTPRYLIKTRGQQVTLSCSPISGHRSVSWYQQTPGQGLQFLFEYFSETQRNKGNFPGRFSGRQFSNSRSEMNVSTLELGDSALYLCASSLREVRCHYGYTFGSGTRLTVV.